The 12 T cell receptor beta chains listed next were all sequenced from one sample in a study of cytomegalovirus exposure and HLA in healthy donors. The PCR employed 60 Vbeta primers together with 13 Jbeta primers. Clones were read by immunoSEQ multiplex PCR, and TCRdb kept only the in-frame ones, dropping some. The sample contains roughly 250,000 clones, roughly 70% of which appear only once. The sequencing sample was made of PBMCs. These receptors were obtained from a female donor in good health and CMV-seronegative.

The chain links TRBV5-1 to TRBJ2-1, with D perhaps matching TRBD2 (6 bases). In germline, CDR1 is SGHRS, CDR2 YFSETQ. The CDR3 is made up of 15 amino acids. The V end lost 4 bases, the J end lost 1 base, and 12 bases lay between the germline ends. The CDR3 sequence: CASSGKGRSYNEQFF. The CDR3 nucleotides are TGCGCCAGCAGCGGGAAGGGGAGGTCCTACAATGAGCAGTTCTTC.

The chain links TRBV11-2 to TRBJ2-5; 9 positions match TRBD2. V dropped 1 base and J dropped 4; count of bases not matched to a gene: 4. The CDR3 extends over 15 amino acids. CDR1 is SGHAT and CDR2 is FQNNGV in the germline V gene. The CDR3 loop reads CASSLGPSGTETQYF. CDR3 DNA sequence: TGTGCCAGCAGCTTAGGGCCTAGCGGGACAGAGACCCAGTACTTC.

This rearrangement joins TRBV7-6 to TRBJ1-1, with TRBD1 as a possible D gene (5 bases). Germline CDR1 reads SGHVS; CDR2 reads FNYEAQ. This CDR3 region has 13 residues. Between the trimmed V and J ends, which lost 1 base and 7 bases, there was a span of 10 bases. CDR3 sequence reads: CASSLGGDLEAFF. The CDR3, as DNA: TGTGCCAGCAGCTTAGGCGGGGACCTTGAAGCTTTCTTT.

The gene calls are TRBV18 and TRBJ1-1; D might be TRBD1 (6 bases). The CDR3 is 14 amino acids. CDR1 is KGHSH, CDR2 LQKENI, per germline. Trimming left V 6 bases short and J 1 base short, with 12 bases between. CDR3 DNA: TGTGCCAGCTCCCTCGAGACAGGGAACACTGAAGCTTTCTTT. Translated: CASSLETGNTEAFF.

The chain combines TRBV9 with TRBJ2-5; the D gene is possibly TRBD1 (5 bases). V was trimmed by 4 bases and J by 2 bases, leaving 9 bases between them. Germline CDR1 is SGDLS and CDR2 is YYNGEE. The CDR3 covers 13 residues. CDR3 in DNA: TGTGCCAGCAGCCCGACAGTACAAGAGACCCAGTACTTC. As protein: CASSPTVQETQYF. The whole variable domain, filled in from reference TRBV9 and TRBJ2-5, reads DSGVTQTPKHLITATGQRVTLRCSPRSGDLSVYWYQQSLDQGLQFLIQYYNGEERAKGNILERFSAQQFPDLHSELNLSSLELGDSALYFCASSPTVQETQYFGPGTRLLVL.

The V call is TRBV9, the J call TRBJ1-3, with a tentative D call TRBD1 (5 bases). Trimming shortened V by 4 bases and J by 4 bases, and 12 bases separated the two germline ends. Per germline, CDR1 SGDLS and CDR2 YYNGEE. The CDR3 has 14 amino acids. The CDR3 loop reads CASSPGAGGNTIYF. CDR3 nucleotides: TGTGCCAGCAGCCCTGGGGCAGGCGGAAACACCATATATTTT.

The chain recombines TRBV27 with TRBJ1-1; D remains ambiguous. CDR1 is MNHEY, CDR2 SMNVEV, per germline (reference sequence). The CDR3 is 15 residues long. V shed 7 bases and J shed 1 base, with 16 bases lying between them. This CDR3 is CASKAWQVSNTEAFF. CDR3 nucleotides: TGTGCCAGCAAGGCTTGGCAGGTCTCGAACACTGAAGCTTTCTTT.

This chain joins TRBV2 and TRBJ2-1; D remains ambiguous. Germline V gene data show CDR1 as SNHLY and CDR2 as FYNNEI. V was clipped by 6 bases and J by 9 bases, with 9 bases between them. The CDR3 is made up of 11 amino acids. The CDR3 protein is CASREFSEQFF. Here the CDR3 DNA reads TGTGCCAGCAGGGAATTTAGTGAGCAGTTCTTC. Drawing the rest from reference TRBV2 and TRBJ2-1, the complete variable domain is EPEVTQTPSHQVTQMGQEVILRCVPISNHLYFYWYRQILGQKVEFLVSFYNNEISEKSEIFDDQFSVERPDGSNFTLKIRSTKLEDSAMYFCASREFSEQFFGPGTRLTVL.

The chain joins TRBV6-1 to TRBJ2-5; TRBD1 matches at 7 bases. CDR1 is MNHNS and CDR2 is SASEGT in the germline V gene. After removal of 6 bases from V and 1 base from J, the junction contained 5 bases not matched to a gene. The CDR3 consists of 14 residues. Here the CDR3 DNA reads TGTGCCAGCAGGGGGGACAGTCCCCAAGAGACCCAGTACTTC. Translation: CASRGDSPQETQYF.

In DNA form, the CDR3 reads TGTGCCAGCAGTCGTCTAACAGGGGTTCCAGGTGGCTACACCTTC. Translated: CASSRLTGVPGGYTF. V gene TRBV28 combines with J gene TRBJ1-2, with 7 bases fitting TRBD1. CDR1 is MDHEN and CDR2 is SYDVKM in the germline V gene. Unmatched junction bases numbered 13, after V lost 5 bases and J lost 7 bases. CDR3 length equals 15 residues.

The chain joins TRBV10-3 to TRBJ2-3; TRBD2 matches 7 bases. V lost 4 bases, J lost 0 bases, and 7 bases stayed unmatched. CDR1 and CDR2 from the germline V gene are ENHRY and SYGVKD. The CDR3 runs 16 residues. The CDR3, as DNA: TGTGCCATCAGTGTTAGTCCGGGAGGTAGCACAGATACGCAGTATTTT. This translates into CAISVSPGGSTDTQYF.

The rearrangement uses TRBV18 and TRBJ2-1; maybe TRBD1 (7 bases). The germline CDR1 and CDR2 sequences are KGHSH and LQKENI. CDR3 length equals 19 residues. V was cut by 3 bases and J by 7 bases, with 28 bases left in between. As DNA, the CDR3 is TGTGCCAGCTCACCGTCCCAGGGGGGCCCAGCATTAAATCGAAATGAGCAGTTCTTC. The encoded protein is CASSPSQGGPALNRNEQFF.